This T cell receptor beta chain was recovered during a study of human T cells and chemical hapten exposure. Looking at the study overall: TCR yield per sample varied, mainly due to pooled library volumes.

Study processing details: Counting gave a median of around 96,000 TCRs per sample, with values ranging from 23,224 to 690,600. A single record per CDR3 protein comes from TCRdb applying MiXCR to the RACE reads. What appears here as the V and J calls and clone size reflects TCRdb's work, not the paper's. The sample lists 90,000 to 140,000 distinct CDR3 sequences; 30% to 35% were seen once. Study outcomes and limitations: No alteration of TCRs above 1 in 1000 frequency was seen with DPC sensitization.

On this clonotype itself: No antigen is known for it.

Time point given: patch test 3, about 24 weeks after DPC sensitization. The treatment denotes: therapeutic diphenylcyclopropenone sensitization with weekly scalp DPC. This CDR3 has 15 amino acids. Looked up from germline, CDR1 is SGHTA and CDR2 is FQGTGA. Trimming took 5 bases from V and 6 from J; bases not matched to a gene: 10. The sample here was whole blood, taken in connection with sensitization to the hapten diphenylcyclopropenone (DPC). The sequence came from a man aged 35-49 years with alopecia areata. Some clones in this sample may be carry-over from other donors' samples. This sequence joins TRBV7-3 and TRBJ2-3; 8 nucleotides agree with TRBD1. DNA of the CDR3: TGTGCCAGCAGCCTGACAGGGGCTACCGGGGATACGCAGTATTTT. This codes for CASSLTGATGDTQYF.